Listed below are T cell receptor beta chains from one sample, sequenced in a study of beta chain features in type 1 diabetes. Sequencing used immunoSEQ multiplex PCR; TCRdb keeps in-frame clones, though not all of them. Counted here are roughly 170,000 clones, 10% to 15% occurring once; the ten biggest clones make up 0.5% to 0.75%. The source material was central memory CD4+ T cells from blood. The receptors shown here come from a woman aged 18-29 years in good health. The conserved cysteine and the conserved F or W are not part of the CDR3 here.

TRBJ2-3 | TRBV7-8 | ASTSRGQRTDTQY
TRBJ2-7 | TRBV29-1 | SVGQELYEQY
TRBJ2-1 | TRBV5-6 | ASSPRRDREGNEQF
TRBJ1-5 | TRBV28 | ASSRTGFYQPQH
TRBJ1-1 | TRBV9 | ASSDEGLNTEAF
TRBJ2-1 | TRBV28 | ASSFAGVRSEQF
TRBJ2-7 | TRBV6-5 | ASSRVRGEQY
TRBJ2-7 | TRBV2 | ASISEVLGLAGDEQY
TRBJ2-2 | TRBV6-5 | ASSNSGRGTGELF
TRBJ2-5 | TRBV5-6 | ASSLRTGGPQETQY
TRBJ2-1 | TRBV7-9 | ASSLQAYNEQF
TRBJ2-3 | TRBV7-3 | ASSKGVGTQY
TRBJ2-1 | TRBV7-3 | ASSQDARGYNEQF
TRBJ1-5 | TRBV10-3 | AISDGQGAGQPQH
TRBJ2-3 | TRBV13 | ASSLRTGEKDTQY
TRBJ2-7 | TRBV10-3 | AISPGTSYEQY
TRBJ2-3 | TRBV4-2 | ASSQALAGAGDTQY
TRBJ2-2 | TRBV7-3 | ASSSGGTGELF
TRBJ2-3 | TRBV2 | ASNKLAGEGTDTQY
TRBJ2-7 | TRBV7-9 | ASSPRLASSYEQY
TRBJ2-1 | TRBV30 | AWSLSTNEQF
TRBJ1-1 | TRBV7-9 | ASRLDRNTEAF
TRBJ2-7 | TRBV6-1 | AISESNRQGYYEQY
TRBJ2-3 | TRBV5-1 | ASSPGTSASTDTQY
TRBJ1-5 | TRBV6-5 | ASRTGTNQPQH
TRBJ2-7 | TRBV4-2 | ASSREQSYEQY
TRBJ2-5 | TRBV9 | ASSVRQETQY
TRBJ2-1 | TRBV4-1 | ASSHPGQGLNEQF
TRBJ2-7 | TRBV19 | ASSIGDSKDYEQY
TRBJ2-3 | TRBV27 | ASQRERFATQY
TRBJ2-5 | TRBV9 | ASSAGTRSETQY
TRBJ1-5 | TRBV10-3 | AISARQVENNQPQH
TRBJ2-7 | TRBV6-5 | ASSFDRFTYEQY
TRBJ2-1 | TRBV4-2 | ASSQDIASGIGEQF
TRBJ2-3 | TRBV18 | ASSMGVGFTDTQY
TRBJ2-2 | TRBV28 | ASRLSSTGELF
TRBJ2-4 | TRBV28 | ASSPRGGGNIQY
TRBJ2-7 | TRBV7-9 | AGMDRVYEQY
TRBJ2-7 | TRBV2 | ASSLPGQGAGEQY
TRBJ2-3 | TRBV7-9 | ASSLEGTDTDTQY